The 23 T cell receptor beta chains in this list originate from one sample, sequenced in a study of shared clonotypes between healthy human individuals. Naive CD8 populations comprised CD45RO-negative cells positively selected for CCR7, excluding terminally differentiated effector memory CD45RA+ cells. Generated by immunoSEQ multiplex PCR, the TCRdb table keeps only in-frame clones and is missing some. The sample carries millions of clones, under 95% recorded once. The sample taken for sequencing was naive CD8+ T cells from PBMCs. The source is a man aged 18-30 years in good health. Some clones in this sample may be carry-over from other donors' samples.

The rearrangement joins TRBV7-2 to TRBJ2-1; the D gene is possibly TRBD2 (6 bases). The CDR3 is made up of 15 amino acids. V dropped 4 bases and J dropped 3 bases, with 13 bases sitting between them. Germline values: CDR1 SGHTA, CDR2 FQGNSA. CDR3 in DNA: TGTGCCAGCAGCTCGCCGGGACTCTACTACAATGAGCAGTTCTTC. Its translation: CASSSPGLYYNEQFF.

The chain is built from TRBV7-9 and TRBJ2-7, with D tentatively TRBD2 (5 bases). The V end lost 1 base, the J end lost 1 base, and 14 bases lay between the germline ends. The germline V gene has CDR1 SEHNR and CDR2 FQNEAQ (reference sequence). The CDR3 is 16 amino acids. Written as DNA, the CDR3 is TGTGCCAGCAGCTTAGAAATCCTAGCAGGATCCTACGAGCAGTACTTC. It codes for CASSLEILAGSYEQYF.

The chain combines TRBV6-5 with TRBJ2-1; either TRBD1 or TRBD2 may fit D (5 bases each). V was trimmed by 8 bases and J by 5 bases, leaving 7 bases between them. The length of the CDR3 is 11 residues. CDR1 is MNHEY and CDR2 is SVGAGI in the germline V gene. This CDR3 reads CASGTHNEQFF. CDR3 DNA sequence: TGTGCCAGCGGGACGCACAATGAGCAGTTCTTC.

In regard to this clone: The same CDR3 can be traced to other DNA sequences in this sample. The CDR3 sequence: CASSEYRGGETQYF. CDR3 nucleotide sequence: TGTGCCAGCAGTGAATACAGGGGTGGGGAGACCCAGTACTTC. The chain recombines TRBV25-1 with TRBJ2-5, with D possibly matching TRBD1 (6 bases). Trimming cost V 0 bases and J 5 bases, with 10 bases left between them. This CDR3 is 14 amino acids long. Germline V gene data show CDR1 as MGHDK and CDR2 as SYGVNS.

This chain uses TRBV10-3 with TRBJ2-5, with D possibly being TRBD2 (6 bases). The germline gives CDR1 ENHRY, CDR2 SYGVKD. The germline V and J ends were trimmed by 6 bases and 4 bases, with 18 bases remaining between them. The CDR3 is made up of 15 amino acids. The CDR3 DNA is TGTGCCATCAGCGTTACTAGCAGTGGGGCAGAGACCCAGTACTTC. The encoded protein is CAISVTSSGAETQYF.

For this clone: Distinct nucleotide sequences in the sample also encode this CDR3. The chain joins TRBV29-1 to TRBJ2-1, with a possible D match to TRBD2 (5 bases). The CDR3 has 11 amino acids. The V end lost 6 bases, the J end lost 2 bases, and 5 bases lay between the germline ends. The germline V gene encodes CDR1 SQVTM and CDR2 ANQGSEA. CDR3 protein: CSVGTYNEQFF. CDR3 nucleotide sequence: TGCAGCGTCGGGACCTACAATGAGCAGTTCTTC.

The chain couples TRBV9 to TRBJ2-1, with 8 nucleotides matching TRBD2. This CDR3 has 15 amino acids. With V trimmed by 4 bases and J by 6 bases, 9 bases remained unmatched. Germline lookup yields CDR1 SGDLS and CDR2 YYNGEE. This chain's CDR3 is CASSTSGTRANEQFF. The CDR3, as DNA: TGTGCCAGCAGCACCTCCGGGACTAGAGCCAATGAGCAGTTCTTC.

The J gene is TRBJ2-1, the V gene TRBV28; 10 nucleotides align to TRBD1. Germline V lookup: CDR1 MDHEN, CDR2 SYDVKM. Losses at the gene ends were 3 bases for V and 8 bases for J; bases not matched to a gene: 10. This CDR3 contains 16 residues. The CDR3 region is CASSFSTGGGYYEQFF. The DNA for the CDR3 is TGTGCCAGCAGTTTTTCGACAGGGGGCGGGTACTATGAGCAGTTCTTC. Drawing the rest from reference TRBV28 and TRBJ2-1, the complete variable domain is DVKVTQSSRYLVKRTGEKVFLECVQDMDHENMFWYRQDPGLGLRLIYFSYDVKMKEKGDIPEGYSVSREKKERFSLILESASTNQTSMYLCASSFSTGGGYYEQFFGPGTRLTVL.

The V call is TRBV30, the J call TRBJ1-4; TRBD1 matches at 10 bases. Germline CDR1 and CDR2: GTSNPN and SVGIG (reference sequence). This CDR3 has 17 residues. V shed 0 bases, J shed 5 bases, and the junction held 9 bases outside the gene matches. The CDR3 here is CAWSVLFAGQGNEKLFF. Written as DNA, the CDR3 is TGTGCCTGGAGTGTACTATTCGCGGGACAGGGGAATGAAAAACTGTTTTTT.

This chain connects TRBV30 to TRBJ2-5, with D perhaps TRBD1 or TRBD2 (5 bases each). In germline, CDR1 is GTSNPN, CDR2 SVGIG (reference sequence). Trimming removed 4 bases from V and 4 bases from J, with 10 bases in between. CDR3 length: 12 amino acids. The CDR3 protein is CAWIGGPETQYF. The CDR3 nucleotides are TGTGCCTGGATTGGGGGTCCAGAGACCCAGTACTTC. Based on the CDR3 plus reference TRBV30 and TRBJ2-5, the full variable domain is SQTIHQWPATLVQPVGSPLSLECTVEGTSNPNLYWYRQAAGRGLQLLFYSVGIGQISSEVPQNLSASRPQDRQFILSSKKLLLSDSGFYLCAWIGGPETQYFGPGTRLLVL.

A few counts support this clone. The CDR3 region has the DNA TGTGCCTCAACTCATCCCGGGCACGTCCATGGCTACACCTTC. Translating gives CASTHPGHVHGYTF. This chain links TRBV7-9 with TRBJ1-2; no definite D call. V gave up 11 bases and J gave up 6 bases, with 22 bases separating them. Looked up from germline, CDR1 is SEHNR and CDR2 is FQNEAQ (reference sequence). The CDR3 totals 14 residues.

J is TRBJ2-1 and V is TRBV13; D unresolved. V was shortened by 2 bases and J by 0 bases, with 14 bases between the two germline ends. This CDR3 contains 17 residues. The germline V gene has CDR1 PRHDT and CDR2 FYEKMQ (reference sequence). This chain's CDR3 is CASSLILGTSSYNEQFF. CDR3 sequence (DNA): TGTGCCAGCAGCTTAATTTTGGGAACGAGCTCCTACAATGAGCAGTTCTTC.

The gene calls are TRBV2 and TRBJ2-1; 13 nucleotides line up with TRBD2. Trimming removed 4 bases from V and 4 bases from J; junction bases left unmatched: 4. This CDR3 is built from 16 residues. The germline V gene encodes CDR1 SNHLY and CDR2 FYNNEI. The CDR3 coding sequence is TGTGCCAGCAGTGCCGGGACTAGCGGGATTTACAATGAGCAGTTCTTC. It is translated as CASSAGTSGIYNEQFF.

For the CDR3, the DNA is TGTGCCAGCAGTCCCCTCCAGGCGGGAGGCATATACAATGAGCAGTTCTTC. It specifies CASSPLQAGGIYNEQFF. The rearrangement uses TRBV28 and TRBJ2-1, with 8 nucleotides matching TRBD2. The CDR3 consists of 17 residues. The J segment lost 4 bases and the V segment lost 5 bases, leaving 13 bases of the junction unmatched. The germline gives CDR1 MDHEN, CDR2 SYDVKM.

V and J are TRBV4-3 and TRBJ1-1; D is unclear. CDR1 and CDR2 from the germline V gene are LGHNA and YSLEER. Between the trimmed V and J ends, which lost 9 bases and 2 bases, there was a span of 16 bases. This CDR3 spans 14 amino acids. Here the CDR3 reads CASAAGRTNTEAFF. DNA of the CDR3: TGCGCCAGTGCGGCCGGACGGACCAACACTGAAGCTTTCTTT.

This clone was seen a handful of times. The genes are TRBV7-9 and TRBJ1-1; 7 nucleotides line up with TRBD1. V was clipped by 5 bases and J by 2 bases; unmatched bases: 8. The germline gives CDR1 SEHNR, CDR2 FQNEAQ (reference sequence). The CDR3 is 15 amino acids. This CDR3 is CASSPRTGANTEAFF. CDR3 sequence (DNA): TGTGCCAGCAGCCCTAGAACAGGGGCTAACACTGAAGCTTTCTTT.

Notes on this clone: Other DNA sequences within the sample encode an identical CDR3. V and J are TRBV19 and TRBJ1-1, with 10 bases that match TRBD1. The CDR3 is made up of 12 amino acids. Germline CDR1 LNHDA, CDR2 SQIVND (reference sequence). Trimming removed 8 bases from V and 4 bases from J; junction bases left unmatched: 1. CDR3 coding DNA: TGTGCCAGTCGACAGGGGGCCACTGAAGCTTTCTTT. It codes for CASRQGATEAFF. The complete variable domain, with remaining parts taken from reference TRBV19 and TRBJ1-1, reads DGGITQSPKYLFRKEGQNVTLSCEQNLNHDAMYWYRQDPGQGLRLIYYSQIVNDFQKGDIAEGYSVSREKKESFPLTVTSAQKNPTAFYLCASRQGATEAFFGQGTRLTVV.

The chain combines TRBV7-8 with TRBJ1-4; D ambiguous. Germline V CDR1 and CDR2: SGHVS, FQNEAQ. There are 17 residues in the CDR3. Trimming took off 2 bases at V and 0 bases at J, with 13 bases between the two ends. CDR3 sequence reads: CASSLRGSFTTNEKLFF. CDR3 bases: TGTGCCAGCAGCTTACGCGGCAGCTTTACAACTAATGAAAAACTGTTTTTT.

For the CDR3, the DNA is TGTGCCAGCAGCATCACCTTAAGGACTAGCGGTGCGACAGATACGCAGTATTTT. Encoded protein: CASSITLRTSGATDTQYF. The chain recombines TRBV7-9 with TRBJ2-3; 10 nucleotides agree with TRBD2. The CDR3 consists of 18 residues. The V segment lost 5 bases and the J segment 3 bases; nucleotides outside the gene matches: 14. The germline gives CDR1 SEHNR, CDR2 FQNEAQ (reference sequence).

The CDR3: CASGLTTGGSTDTQYF. CDR3 nucleotides: TGTGCTAGTGGTTTGACAACAGGGGGATCCACAGATACGCAGTATTTT. The chain recombines TRBV12-5 with TRBJ2-3; 8 nucleotides line up with TRBD1. In germline, CDR1 is LGHNT, CDR2 FRNRAP. The V segment lost 2 bases and the J segment 2 bases; nucleotides outside the gene matches: 6. This CDR3 is 16 amino acids long. Together with reference TRBV12-5 and TRBJ2-3, the CDR3 gives the full variable domain: DARVTQTPRHKVTEMGQEVTMRCQPILGHNTVFWYRQTMMQGLELLAYFRNRAPLDDSGMPKDRFSAEMPDATLATLKIQPSEPRDSAVYFCASGLTTGGSTDTQYFGPGTRLTVL.

The gene calls are TRBV6-5 and TRBJ2-2; 7 positions match TRBD2. The junction had 8 bases not matched to a gene; V was cut back by 6 bases and J by 4 bases. The germline V gene encodes CDR1 MNHEY and CDR2 SVGAGI. The CDR3 contains 15 residues. The DNA for the CDR3 is TGTGCCAGCAGCCACGGGGGGTGGAGCACCGGGGAGCTGTTTTTT. Protein: CASSHGGWSTGELFF.

The chain is built from TRBV19 and TRBJ1-5; weak D call: TRBD1 (5 bases). Deletions cut 2 bases from V and 4 bases from J, with 12 bases between. Germline assignment: CDR1 LNHDA and CDR2 SQIVND (reference sequence). The CDR3 runs 15 residues. The CDR3 region has the DNA TGTGCCAGTAGTATATCAGACAGTCGGAATCAGCCCCAGCATTTT. Amino acids: CASSISDSRNQPQHF.

This chain joins TRBV7-6 and TRBJ2-7, with 11 bases matching TRBD2. CDR1 SGHVS and CDR2 FNYEAQ come from the germline V gene. V trimming: 2 bases; J trimming: 6 bases; junction bases outside the gene matches: 3. CDR3 length equals 14 residues. CDR3 protein: CASSLTSGSGEQYF. The CDR3 DNA is TGTGCCAGCAGCTTAACTAGCGGGAGTGGCGAGCAGTACTTC.